A selection of T cell receptor beta chains follows, all from one sample in a study of human T cells and chemical hapten exposure. MiXCR was run by TCRdb on the RACE reads, yielding one entry per CDR3 protein. The data hold around 200,000 distinct CDR3 sequences, with just under 30% observed a single time. The sample in question was whole blood, obtained in connection with sensitization to the hapten diphenylcyclopropenone (DPC). The receptor set was obtained from a woman in her thirties with alopecia areata. Some clones in this sample may be carry-over from other donors' samples. CDR3s include the opening cysteine and the closing phenylalanine or tryptophan.

J gene: TRBJ2-1; V gene: TRBV5-1; CDR3 protein: CATQTGGVSYNEQFF
J gene: TRBJ2-3; V gene: TRBV4-3; CDR3 protein: CASSQDGAGGGDTQYF
J gene: TRBJ2-3; V gene: TRBV28; CDR3 protein: CASSLKPDTQYF
J gene: TRBJ2-3; V gene: TRBV12-3/TRBV12-4; CDR3 protein: CASSFGRGLDTQYF
J gene: TRBJ2-7; V gene: TRBV4-3; CDR3 protein: CASSPDWASGSYEQYF
J gene: TRBJ1-2; V gene: TRBV7-2; CDR3 protein: CASSLAGQGRVYGYTF
J gene: TRBJ2-7; V gene: TRBV20-1; CDR3 protein: CSARPGQSSYEQYF
J gene: TRBJ2-1; V gene: TRBV28; CDR3 protein: CASGLGQAGNEQFF
J gene: TRBJ2-3; V gene: TRBV20-1; CDR3 protein: CSARIPKRSTDTQYF
J gene: TRBJ2-3; V gene: TRBV29-1; CDR3 protein: CSVYGLAGGPGDTQYF
J gene: TRBJ2-1; V gene: TRBV18; CDR3 protein: CASSPRASGVGEQFF
J gene: TRBJ1-4; V gene: TRBV19; CDR3 protein: CASSFGQATNEKLFF
J gene: TRBJ2-5; V gene: TRBV4-1; CDR3 protein: CASSQDGNGQETQYF
J gene: TRBJ2-7; V gene: TRBV20-1; CDR3 protein: CSARGRYFYEQYF
J gene: TRBJ2-7; V gene: TRBV27; CDR3 protein: CASSFRDMYEQYF
J gene: TRBJ2-7; V gene: TRBV10-3; CDR3 protein: CAIRWDRSYEQYF
J gene: TRBJ1-4; V gene: TRBV6-6; CDR3 protein: CASTRDTNEKLFF
J gene: TRBJ1-1; V gene: TRBV20-1; CDR3 protein: CSAKQGNVVHTEAFF
J gene: TRBJ2-6; V gene: TRBV20-1; CDR3 protein: CSGSSGANVLTF
J gene: TRBJ2-7; V gene: TRBV3-1; CDR3 protein: CASSPQTDSYEQYF
J gene: TRBJ1-5; V gene: TRBV28; CDR3 protein: CASSTGSTGNQPQHF
J gene: TRBJ2-1; V gene: TRBV11-2; CDR3 protein: CASMRDRETYNEQFF
J gene: TRBJ1-2; V gene: TRBV27; CDR3 protein: CASGRADYGYTF
J gene: TRBJ1-6; V gene: TRBV4-3; CDR3 protein: CASSQAGAGGSPLHF
J gene: TRBJ1-1; V gene: TRBV6-1; CDR3 protein: CASTGDTEAFF
J gene: TRBJ1-2; V gene: TRBV29-1; CDR3 protein: CSADLGPNYGYTF
J gene: TRBJ1-5; V gene: TRBV2; CDR3 protein: CASHSGETHQPQHF
J gene: TRBJ2-2; V gene: TRBV20-1; CDR3 protein: CSARALAANTGELFF
J gene: TRBJ1-2; V gene: TRBV12-3/TRBV12-4; CDR3 protein: CASSLAAVSYGYTF
J gene: TRBJ1-2; V gene: TRBV27; CDR3 protein: CASSRVNRGLDYGYTF
J gene: TRBJ1-5; V gene: TRBV7-2; CDR3 protein: CASTGDTYQPQHF
J gene: TRBJ2-7; V gene: TRBV7-9; CDR3 protein: CASSRTSGWQYF
J gene: TRBJ2-2; V gene: TRBV28; CDR3 protein: CASRGANTGELFF
J gene: TRBJ2-7; V gene: TRBV28; CDR3 protein: CASSRSGRSYEQYF
J gene: TRBJ1-5; V gene: TRBV7-2; CDR3 protein: CASSFVQDQPQHF
J gene: TRBJ2-3; V gene: TRBV7-2; CDR3 protein: CASSLVAGGLDTQYF
J gene: TRBJ2-2; V gene: TRBV6-5; CDR3 protein: CASSPGQVFTGELFF
J gene: TRBJ2-1; V gene: TRBV29-1; CDR3 protein: CSVDDSGGRNEQFF
J gene: TRBJ2-3; V gene: TRBV10-3; CDR3 protein: CAISLGQSDTQYF
J gene: TRBJ1-1; V gene: TRBV29-1; CDR3 protein: CSVETGAFTEAFF
J gene: TRBJ2-3; V gene: TRBV10-3; CDR3 protein: CAISESTRGVTQYF
J gene: TRBJ2-3; V gene: TRBV20-1; CDR3 protein: CSARRLAGVLTDTQYF
J gene: TRBJ1-5; V gene: TRBV6-5; CDR3 protein: CASSYVQGNQPQHF
J gene: TRBJ2-7; V gene: TRBV28; CDR3 protein: CASSLGDGRLYEQYF
J gene: TRBJ2-7; V gene: TRBV7-7; CDR3 protein: CASSVPPFLNRPYSCYEQYF
J gene: TRBJ1-6; V gene: TRBV6-5; CDR3 protein: CASSYAGNSPLHF
J gene: TRBJ2-7; V gene: TRBV7-2; CDR3 protein: CASSLLGGPTEQYF
J gene: TRBJ1-2; V gene: TRBV28; CDR3 protein: CASRGPLGGYTF
J gene: TRBJ2-1; V gene: TRBV5-5; CDR3 protein: CASSLRPINEQFF
J gene: TRBJ1-1; V gene: TRBV12-3/TRBV12-4; CDR3 protein: CASSTRQGAGAEAFF
J gene: TRBJ1-2; V gene: TRBV12-5; CDR3 protein: CASGLKTGTASNYGYTF
J gene: TRBJ1-5; V gene: TRBV6-2/TRBV6-3; CDR3 protein: CASRTTGSGNQPQHF
J gene: TRBJ1-5; V gene: TRBV9; CDR3 protein: CASSVAGEAQPQHF
J gene: TRBJ2-1; V gene: TRBV5-6; CDR3 protein: CASSYWTGISSYNEQFF
J gene: TRBJ1-3; V gene: TRBV5-6; CDR3 protein: CASSLGFSGNTIYF
J gene: TRBJ1-5; V gene: TRBV20-1; CDR3 protein: CSARTGVRQPQHF
J gene: TRBJ1-1; V gene: TRBV28; CDR3 protein: CASSLGTGFTEAFF
J gene: TRBJ1-5; V gene: TRBV4-2; CDR3 protein: CASSQETDSNQPQHF
J gene: TRBJ1-2; V gene: TRBV6-5; CDR3 protein: CASSYGDGYTF